This entry describes one T cell receptor (beta chain). The data derive from a study of cytomegalovirus exposure and HLA in healthy donors. Germline-derived CDR1 and CDR2 are SGHKS and YYEKEE (reference sequence). V dropped 0 bases and J dropped 2; count of bases not matched to a gene: 3. The CDR3 has 16 amino acids. It was with 60 Vbeta and 13 Jbeta primers that the PCR ran. Measured with immunoSEQ multiplex PCR; TCRdb has only the in-frame clones, and not every one. The top ten clones hold about 4.4% of a sample with over 85,000 clones, around 63% of them seen once. This chain connects TRBV5-5 to TRBJ2-3; TRBD1 agrees at 10 bases. This receptor was taken from a human donor in good health. Sequencing was carried out using PBMCs. The CDR3 protein is CASSLGQGANTDTQYF. The CDR3 nucleotides read TGTGCCAGCAGCTTGGGACAGGGGGCGAACACAGATACGCAGTATTTT.